The clone carrying this T cell receptor beta chain was seen repeatedly, ten times or more. This sample stems from a study of T cells in Graves' hyperthyroidism and ophthalmopathy. Not enrolled were patients with uncontrolled infection, other autoimmune disease, pregnancy or lactation. Germline loops: CDR1 MNHEY, CDR2 SMNVEV (reference sequence). V lost 6 bases and J lost 4; bases outside the gene matches: 10. CDR3 length: 16 amino acids. Regions amplified from RNA transcripts were the TCR beta CDR3 regions. HTBI primers were used for first-round RT-PCR of the TCR CDR3. TCRdb fed the multiplex PCR reads into MiXCR, producing one record per CDR3 protein. Among around 600,000 distinct CDR3 sequences listed, 14% were seen once.

Sample: blood. V and J are TRBV27 and TRBJ2-3; 10 bases are a match to TRBD2. The sequence was collected from a woman between 18 and 29 years old with Graves' ophthalmopathy. The CDR3 loop reads CASSTSLAGAADTQYF. In DNA form, the CDR3 reads TGTGCCAGCAGCACCTCGCTAGCGGGAGCTGCAGATACGCAGTATTTT.